This T cell receptor (beta chain) was recovered during a study of OX40 agonist ivuxolimab in advanced cancers. The protocol was immunoSEQ multiplex PCR, while the TCRdb copy is restricted to in-frame clones and leaves out a portion. The sample comprises some 35,000 clones, over 60% of which are singletons, and almost 10% rests with the top ten. This clone was recorded once. The source was CD4+ or CD8+ T cells sorted from blood, collected in a trial of the OX40 agonist ivuxolimab. The sequence came from an adult with an advanced solid tumor such as melanoma, head and neck, liver or kidney cancer.

CDR3 DNA: TGTGCCAGCAGCTTCGACACAGATACGCAGTATTTT. Amino acid sequence: CASSFDTDTQYF. This chain connects TRBV7-3 to TRBJ2-3, with D unclear. CDR1 and CDR2 from the germline V gene are SGHTA and FQGTGA. The CDR3 runs 12 residues. Trimming pared 3 bases from V and 2 bases from J, leaving 3 bases between.